This T cell receptor beta chain emerged from a study of OX40 agonist ivuxolimab in advanced cancers. Study-wide background: The treatment was a fully human IgG2 OX40 agonist, ivuxolimab. A mean age of 60 years, range about 23 to 80, was recorded, and roughly 83% were male.

The protocol was immunoSEQ multiplex PCR, while the TCRdb copy is restricted to in-frame clones and leaves out a portion. The sample includes 50,000 to 60,000 clones, more than 75% of them seen just once. Germline assignment: CDR1 MGHRA and CDR2 YSYEKL. The CDR3 consists of 15 residues. The ends lost 0 bases at V and 12 bases at J; junction bases unmatched: 10. As to this clone: Its antigen is unknown.

Regarding the study as a whole: Circulating CD4+ and CD8+ T cells showed clonal expansion by week 6 at 0.1 to 3.0 mg/kg.

V and J are TRBV4-1 and TRBJ1-2; 10 nucleotides agree with TRBD1. This receptor was identified in an adult with an advanced solid tumor such as melanoma, head and neck, liver or kidney cancer. The sequencing here drew on CD4+ or CD8+ T cells sorted from blood, taken in a trial of the OX40 agonist ivuxolimab. The CDR3 nucleotides are TGCGCCAGCAGCCAAGATTTTGGGACAGGGGTCGGCCACACCTTC. Translated, it gives CASSQDFGTGVGHTF.